A single sample is the source of the 2 T cell receptor beta chains below, sequenced in a study of cytomegalovirus exposure and HLA in healthy donors. PCR was performed using 60 Vbeta and 13 Jbeta primers. Here immunoSEQ multiplex PCR was the method, and the copy in TCRdb shows in-frame clones only, minus some. The sample yields about 130,000 clones, 65% to 85% seen once. Sequencing was done on a sample of PBMCs. These receptors came from a woman aged 40-49 years in good health and CMV-seronegative.

The J gene is TRBJ1-2, the V gene TRBV6-5, with D possibly matching TRBD1 (5 bases). Germline V gene sequence: CDR1 MNHEY, CDR2 SVGAGI. The V gene lost 5 bases and the J gene lost 4 bases, with 11 bases spanning the gap. The CDR3 sequence is 13 residues long. CDR3: CASSPDSFYGYTF. CDR3 DNA: TGTGCCAGCAGTCCTGACAGTTTCTATGGCTACACCTTC.

This rearrangement joins TRBV28 to TRBJ1-3, with D possibly being TRBD1 (6 bases). The CDR3 runs to 16 residues. Germline V lookup: CDR1 MDHEN, CDR2 SYDVKM. Trimming stripped 6 bases from V and 0 bases from J, with 15 bases between. The CDR3, as DNA: TGTGCCAGCAGCTCTCCGGGGGGCGCCTCTGGAAACACCATATATTTT. Translated: CASSSPGGASGNTIYF.